The 18 T cell receptor beta chains presented below share a single source sample, sequenced in a study of blood T cell repertoires in COVID-19. Assay: immunoSEQ multiplex PCR; the TCRdb copy retains only in-frame clones and omits some. The data hold 250,000 to 350,000 clones, with 87% observed a single time. Sequencing was carried out using peripheral blood. These receptors originate from a young man with active or convalescent COVID-19.

The V call is TRBV7-9, the J call TRBJ1-4; TRBD1 is a possible D gene (5 bases). The germline V gene has CDR1 SEHNR and CDR2 FQNEAQ (reference sequence). Trimming left V 5 bases short and J 8 bases short, with 15 bases between. This CDR3 spans 14 amino acids. The CDR3 spells CASSPTRVGEKLFF. The CDR3 DNA is TGTGCCAGCAGCCCGACCAGGGTTGGCGAAAAACTGTTTTTT.

The chain carries TRBV4-3 and TRBJ1-2, with D unresolved. The CDR3 is made up of 14 amino acids. With 1 base removed from V and 4 bases from J, the gap between germline ends came to 10 bases. Germline CDR1 and CDR2: LGHNA and YSLEER. The CDR3: CASSQGLRAYGYTF. Written as DNA, the CDR3 is TGCGCCAGCAGCCAAGGATTGCGGGCCTATGGCTACACCTTC.

The V and J genes are TRBV3-1 (or the pseudogene TRBV3-2) and TRBJ1-2; 10 bases are shared with TRBD1. This CDR3 comprises 14 residues. Germline V gene data show CDR1 as LGHDT and CDR2 as YNNKEL (reference sequence). V lost 3 bases, J lost 7 bases, and 5 bases stayed unmatched. CDR3 sequence (DNA): TGTGCCAGCAGCCAGACCGGGGACAGGGGTGGCTACACCTTC. Translating it yields CASSQTGDRGGYTF.

This chain links TRBV19 with TRBJ2-3, with TRBD2 identical over 12 bases. CDR1 and CDR2 from the germline V gene are LNHDA and SQIVND (reference sequence). Germline trimming cut 4 bases from V and 14 bases from J; bases unmatched to any gene: 13. The CDR3 length is 15 residues. DNA for the CDR3: TGTGCCAGTAGTACCCCGTCCAGGACTAGCGGGGTGTTGTATTTT. Translating gives CASSTPSRTSGVLYF.

V and J are TRBV28 and TRBJ1-4, with 7 bases lining up with TRBD1. Germline V CDR1 and CDR2: MDHEN, SYDVKM. The CDR3 loop spans 17 amino acids. V shed 3 bases and J 8 bases; nucleotides not matched to a gene: 15. The CDR3 DNA is TGTGCCAGCAGTTTTTTGGGTCTCGAGGGACAGCCCGAAAAACTGTTTTTT. Its translation: CASSFLGLEGQPEKLFF.

This clone was seen once. V and J are TRBV27 and TRBJ2-3, with TRBD1 as a possible D gene (5 bases). Germline CDR1 is MNHEY and CDR2 is SMNVEV (reference sequence). The CDR3 is 16 amino acids. V dropped 1 base and J dropped 2 bases, with 13 bases sitting between them. As DNA, the CDR3 is TGTGCCAGCAGTTTATTAGCAAGTGGGGCCACAGATACGCAGTATTTT. This sequence encodes CASSLLASGATDTQYF.

V gene TRBV24-1 combines with J gene TRBJ2-1; no clear D gene. Germline V CDR1 and CDR2: KGHDR, SFDVKD. The CDR3 is made up of 13 amino acids. V lost 4 bases and J 2 bases, leaving 5 bases between the germline ends. The CDR3 protein is CATSETTYNEQFF. The DNA of the CDR3 is TGTGCCACCAGTGAGACAACCTACAATGAGCAGTTCTTC.

The chain uses TRBV5-1 and TRBJ2-4; D is possibly TRBD2 (5 bases). V shed 0 bases and J shed 0 bases, with 7 bases lying between them. Germline V gene data show CDR1 as SGHRS and CDR2 as YFSETQ. The CDR3 runs 15 residues. The CDR3 region has the DNA TGCGCCAGCAGCTTGGGGACTGGAGCCAAAAACATTCAGTACTTC. Protein product: CASSLGTGAKNIQYF. The variable domain in full, completed from reference TRBV5-1 and TRBJ2-4, reads KAGVTQTPRYLIKTRGQQVTLSCSPISGHRSVSWYQQTPGQGLQFLFEYFSETQRNKGNFPGRFSGRQFSNSRSEMNVSTLELGDSALYLCASSLGTGAKNIQYFGAGTRLSVL.

As DNA, the CDR3 is TGTGCCAGCAGCTCTGGATCGAACAGGGGGAACACTGAAGCTTTCTTT. Residues: CASSSGSNRGNTEAFF. V is TRBV7-2 and J is TRBJ1-1; 7 bases are shared with TRBD1. CDR1 SGHTA and CDR2 FQGNSA come from the germline V gene. The trim removed 4 bases at V and 1 base at J, leaving 9 bases unmatched. This CDR3 has 16 amino acids. Based on the CDR3 plus reference TRBV7-2 and TRBJ1-1, the full variable domain is GAGVSQSPSNKVTEKGKDVELRCDPISGHTALYWYRQSLGQGLEFLIYFQGNSAPDKSGLPSDRFSAERTGGSVSTLTIQRTQQEDSAVYLCASSSGSNRGNTEAFFGQGTRLTVV.

The chain employs TRBV13 and TRBJ2-7, with 10 bases aligning to TRBD1. Trimming at V came to 5 bases and at J to 3 bases, leaving 4 bases not matched to a gene. The CDR3 contains 14 residues. Germline CDR1 reads PRHDT; CDR2 reads FYEKMQ (reference sequence). CDR3 coding DNA: TGTGCCAGCAGCGACCGGGACAGGGGCTACGAGCAGTACTTC. As protein: CASSDRDRGYEQYF.

This clone came up once. V is TRBV4-3 and J is TRBJ1-2; maybe TRBD1 (6 bases). The CDR3 spans 16 residues. The V end lost 3 bases, the J end lost 5 bases, and 19 bases lay between the germline ends. In germline, CDR1 is LGHNA, CDR2 YSLEER. The CDR3 DNA is TGCGCCAGCAGCCATGCCCTCGGACAGCTACTTTATGGCTACACCTTC. Its translation: CASSHALGQLLYGYTF.

The chain uses TRBV5-1 and TRBJ2-7; 7 nucleotides match TRBD1. V lost 1 base, J lost 1 base, and 8 bases stayed unmatched. Germline CDR1 SGHRS, CDR2 YFSETQ. The CDR3 has 16 amino acids. Here the CDR3 reads CASSLTDRDSSYEQYF. The CDR3, as DNA: TGCGCCAGCAGCTTGACTGACCGGGACAGTTCCTACGAGCAGTACTTC.

The rearrangement joins TRBV18 to TRBJ1-2, with 9 bases fitting TRBD1. The CDR3 is made up of 14 amino acids. V lost 6 bases to trimming and J lost 8 bases; unmatched junction nucleotides: 10. Germline V lookup: CDR1 KGHSH, CDR2 LQKENI. This CDR3 is CASSRRDRVDGYTF. CDR3 nucleotide sequence: TGTGCCAGCTCGCGCCGGGACAGGGTCGACGGCTACACCTTC.

This sequence joins TRBV19 and TRBJ1-1; D call uncertain. Trimming took 1 base from V and 8 from J, leaving 11 bases between them. The length of the CDR3 is 13 residues. Germline V lookup: CDR1 LNHDA, CDR2 SQIVND (reference sequence). The CDR3 protein is CASSIVAGSEAFF. CDR3 coding DNA: TGTGCCAGTAGTATAGTGGCAGGCTCAGAAGCTTTCTTT. The full variable domain, its missing parts supplied by reference TRBV19 and TRBJ1-1, is DGGITQSPKYLFRKEGQNVTLSCEQNLNHDAMYWYRQDPGQGLRLIYYSQIVNDFQKGDIAEGYSVSREKKESFPLTVTSAQKNPTAFYLCASSIVAGSEAFFGQGTRLTVV.

This chain uses TRBV29-1 with TRBJ2-3; 7 bases map to TRBD1. The CDR3 spans 15 residues. Germline values: CDR1 SQVTM, CDR2 ANQGSEA. Trimming cost V 5 bases and J 8 bases; bases outside gene matches: 16. CDR3 region: CSVYSRQGASRTQYF. CDR3 DNA: TGCAGCGTTTATTCGCGACAGGGTGCCTCCCGTACGCAGTATTTT.

The CDR3 region has the DNA TGTGCCAGCAGTCCCGACAGGTTAGCTAACTATGGCTACACCTTC. This translates into CASSPDRLANYGYTF. The gene calls are TRBV6-4 and TRBJ1-2; perhaps TRBD1 as D (6 bases). The CDR3 has 15 residues. Germline lookup yields CDR1 MRHNA and CDR2 SNTAGT. The V and J ends lost 5 bases and 0 bases respectively, with 13 bases between them.

DNA for the CDR3: TGTGCCAGCAGTCCAGGACTAGCGGTACCCTACTACGAGCAGTACTTC. Its translation is CASSPGLAVPYYEQYF. The J gene is TRBJ2-7, the V gene TRBV27, with 10 bases lining up with TRBD2. Germline CDR1 reads MNHEY; CDR2 reads SMNVEV (reference sequence). The CDR3 is made up of 16 amino acids. Trimming cost V 5 bases and J 3 bases; bases outside gene matches: 10.

This clone was found once. The chain has TRBV11-2 and TRBJ2-1, with a tentative D call TRBD2 (5 bases). V was cut by 0 bases and J by 7 bases, with 7 bases left in between. The V gene's germline CDR1 is SGHAT and CDR2 FQNNGV. The CDR3 is made up of 13 amino acids. CDR3 DNA sequence: TGTGCCAGCAGCTTAGATCGGAGGAATGAGCAGTTCTTC. Translated: CASSLDRRNEQFF.